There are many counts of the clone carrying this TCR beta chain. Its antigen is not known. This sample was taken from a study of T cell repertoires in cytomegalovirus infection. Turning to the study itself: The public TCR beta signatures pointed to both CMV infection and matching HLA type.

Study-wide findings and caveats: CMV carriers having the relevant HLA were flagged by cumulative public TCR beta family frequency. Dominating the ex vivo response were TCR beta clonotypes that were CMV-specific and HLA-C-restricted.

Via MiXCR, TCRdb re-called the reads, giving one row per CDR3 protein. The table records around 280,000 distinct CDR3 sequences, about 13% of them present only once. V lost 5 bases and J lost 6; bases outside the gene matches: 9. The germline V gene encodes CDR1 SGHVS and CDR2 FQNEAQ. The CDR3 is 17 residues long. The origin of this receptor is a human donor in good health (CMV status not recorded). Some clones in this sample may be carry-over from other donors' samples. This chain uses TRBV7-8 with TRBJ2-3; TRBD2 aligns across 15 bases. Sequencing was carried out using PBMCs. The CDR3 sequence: CASSTRTSGRASDTQYF. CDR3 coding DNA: TGTGCCAGCAGCACCCGGACTAGCGGGAGGGCCAGCGATACGCAGTATTTT.